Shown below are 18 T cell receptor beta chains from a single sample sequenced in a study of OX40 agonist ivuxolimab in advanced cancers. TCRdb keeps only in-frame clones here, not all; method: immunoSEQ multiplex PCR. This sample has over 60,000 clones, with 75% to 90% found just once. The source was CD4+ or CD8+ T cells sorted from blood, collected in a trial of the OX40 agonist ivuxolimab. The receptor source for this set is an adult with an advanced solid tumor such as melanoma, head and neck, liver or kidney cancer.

As DNA, the CDR3 is TGTGCCAGCAGCTTCAGCGGGAATGAGCAGTTCTTC. This gives the protein CASSFSGNEQFF. The chain has TRBV7-3 and TRBJ2-1; D may be TRBD2 (6 bases). The CDR3 length is 12 residues. V lost 3 bases and J 7 bases, leaving 7 bases between the germline ends. Germline loops: CDR1 SGHTA, CDR2 FQGTGA.

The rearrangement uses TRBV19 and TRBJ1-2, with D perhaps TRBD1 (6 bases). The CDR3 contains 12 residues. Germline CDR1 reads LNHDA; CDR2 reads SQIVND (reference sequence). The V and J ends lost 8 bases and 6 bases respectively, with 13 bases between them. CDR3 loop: CASYAGADGYTF. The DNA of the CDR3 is TGTGCCAGTTATGCGGGGGCGGATGGCTACACCTTC.

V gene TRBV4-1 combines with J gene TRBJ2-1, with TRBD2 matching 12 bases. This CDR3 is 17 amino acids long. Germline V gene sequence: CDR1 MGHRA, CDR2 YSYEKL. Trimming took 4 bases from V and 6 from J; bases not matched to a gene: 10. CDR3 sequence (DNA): TGCGCCAGCAGCCCCCTAGCTAGCGGGGGGGCCTTCAATGAGCAGTTCTTC. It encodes CASSPLASGGAFNEQFF.

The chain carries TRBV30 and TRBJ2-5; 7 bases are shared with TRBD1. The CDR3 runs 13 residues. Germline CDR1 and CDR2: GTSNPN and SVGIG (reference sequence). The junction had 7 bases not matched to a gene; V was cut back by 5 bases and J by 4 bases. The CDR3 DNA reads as TGTGCCTGGGAATCAGGGGGAGCAGAGACCCAGTACTTC. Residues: CAWESGGAETQYF. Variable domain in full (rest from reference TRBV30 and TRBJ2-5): SQTIHQWPATLVQPVGSPLSLECTVEGTSNPNLYWYRQAAGRGLQLLFYSVGIGQISSEVPQNLSASRPQDRQFILSSKKLLLSDSGFYLCAWESGGAETQYFGPGTRLLVL.

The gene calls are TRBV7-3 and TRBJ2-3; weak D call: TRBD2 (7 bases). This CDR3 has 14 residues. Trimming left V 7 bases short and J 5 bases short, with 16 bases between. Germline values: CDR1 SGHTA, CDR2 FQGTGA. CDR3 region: CASTPRGGQDTQYF. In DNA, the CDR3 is TGTGCCAGCACCCCAAGGGGGGGCCAAGATACGCAGTATTTT. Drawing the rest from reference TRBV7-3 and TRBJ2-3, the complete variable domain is GAGVSQTPSNKVTEKGKYVELRCDPISGHTALYWYRQSLGQGPEFLIYFQGTGAADDSGLPNDRFFAVRPEGSVSTLKIQRTERGDSAVYLCASTPRGGQDTQYFGPGTRLTVL.

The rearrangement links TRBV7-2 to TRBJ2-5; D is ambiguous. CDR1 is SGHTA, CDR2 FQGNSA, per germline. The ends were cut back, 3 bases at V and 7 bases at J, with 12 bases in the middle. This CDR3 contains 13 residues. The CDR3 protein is CASSFVALGTQYF. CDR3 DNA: TGTGCCAGCAGCTTCGTAGCTTTGGGGACCCAGTACTTC.

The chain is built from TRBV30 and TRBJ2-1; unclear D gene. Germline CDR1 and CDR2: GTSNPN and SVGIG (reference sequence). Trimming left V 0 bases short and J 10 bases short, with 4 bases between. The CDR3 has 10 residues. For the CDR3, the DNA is TGTGCCTGGAGTGTGGGGGAGCAGTTCTTC. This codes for CAWSVGEQFF.

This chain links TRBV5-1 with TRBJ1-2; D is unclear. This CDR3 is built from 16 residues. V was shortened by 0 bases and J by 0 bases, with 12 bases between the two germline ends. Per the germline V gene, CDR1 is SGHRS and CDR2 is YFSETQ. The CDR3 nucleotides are TGCGCCAGCAGCTTGGGCGGCAGGTCTGCTAACTATGGCTACACCTTC. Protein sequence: CASSLGGRSANYGYTF.

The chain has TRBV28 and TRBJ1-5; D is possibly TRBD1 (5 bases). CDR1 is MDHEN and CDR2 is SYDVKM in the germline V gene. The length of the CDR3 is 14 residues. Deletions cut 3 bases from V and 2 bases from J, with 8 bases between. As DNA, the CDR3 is TGTGCCAGCAGTTTGGGGCAGGGCAATCAGCCCCAGCATTTT. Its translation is CASSLGQGNQPQHF.

This CDR3 reads CASSLEAGVPNEQFF. In DNA, the CDR3 is TGTGCCAGCAGCTTAGAAGCGGGAGTGCCCAATGAGCAGTTCTTC. The chain has TRBV7-9 and TRBJ2-1; TRBD2 matches at 8 bases. Germline V gene sequence: CDR1 SEHNR, CDR2 FQNEAQ (reference sequence). CDR3 length: 15 residues. V was pared by 1 base and J by 6 bases, with 5 bases of the junction left unmatched. The variable domain in full, completed from reference TRBV7-9 and TRBJ2-1, reads DTGVSQNPRHKITKRGQNVTFRCDPISEHNRLYWYRQTLGQGPEFLTYFQNEAQLEKSRLLSDRFSAERPKGSFSTLEIQRTEQGDSAMYLCASSLEAGVPNEQFFGPGTRLTVL.

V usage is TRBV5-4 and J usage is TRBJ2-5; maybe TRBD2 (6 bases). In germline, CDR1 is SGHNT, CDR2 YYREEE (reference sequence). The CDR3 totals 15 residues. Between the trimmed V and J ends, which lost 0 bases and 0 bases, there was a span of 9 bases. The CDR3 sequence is CASSLGRGYQETQYF. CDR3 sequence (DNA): TGTGCCAGCAGCTTGGGGAGGGGTTACCAAGAGACCCAGTACTTC.

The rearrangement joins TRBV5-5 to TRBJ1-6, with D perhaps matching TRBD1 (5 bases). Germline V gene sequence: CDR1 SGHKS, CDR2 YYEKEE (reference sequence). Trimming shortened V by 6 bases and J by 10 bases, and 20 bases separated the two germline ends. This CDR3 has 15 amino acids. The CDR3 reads CASTFRAGSDSPLHF. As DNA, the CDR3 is TGTGCCAGCACCTTCCGGGCAGGGAGCGACTCACCCCTCCACTTT.

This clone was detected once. Here the CDR3 DNA reads TGTGCCAGCAAATCGGACATTAGCACAGATACGCAGTATTTT. The encoded protein is CASKSDISTDTQYF. The J gene is TRBJ2-3, the V gene TRBV2, with a tentative D call TRBD1 (5 bases). This CDR3 comprises 14 residues. CDR1 and CDR2 from the germline V gene are SNHLY and FYNNEI. Trimming left V 7 bases short and J 0 bases short, with 11 bases between.

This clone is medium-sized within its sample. The CDR3 sequence: CASTGTLAGGPHEQYF. The CDR3, as DNA: TGTGCCAGCACCGGAACATTAGCGGGGGGGCCCCACGAGCAGTACTTC. The gene calls are TRBV21-1 and TRBJ2-7; TRBD2 is taken as the D call from the table, unchecked against the DNA. TRBV21-1 is a pseudogene segment. This CDR3 contains 16 residues.

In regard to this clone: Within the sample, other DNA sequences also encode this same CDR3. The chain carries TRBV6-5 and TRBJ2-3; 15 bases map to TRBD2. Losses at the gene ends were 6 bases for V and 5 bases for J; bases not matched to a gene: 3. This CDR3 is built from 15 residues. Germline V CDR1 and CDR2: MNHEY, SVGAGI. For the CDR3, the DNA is TGTGCCAGCAGCCGGACTAGCGGGGGGGGAGATACGCAGTATTTT. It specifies CASSRTSGGGDTQYF.

The chain's CDR3 is CASRLLASQETQYF. CDR3 coding DNA: TGTGCCAGCAGACTCCTAGCGTCCCAAGAGACCCAGTACTTC. This sequence joins TRBV2 and TRBJ2-5; the D gene is possibly TRBD2 (6 bases). The CDR3 is made up of 14 amino acids. Germline CDR1 reads SNHLY; CDR2 reads FYNNEI. V lost 6 bases, J lost 1 base, and 12 bases lay in between.

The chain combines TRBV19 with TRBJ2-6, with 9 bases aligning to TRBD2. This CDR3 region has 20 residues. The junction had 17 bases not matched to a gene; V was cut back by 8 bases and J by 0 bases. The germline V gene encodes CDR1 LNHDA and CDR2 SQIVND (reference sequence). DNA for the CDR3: TGTGCCAGTGGCGAAAGCGGGAGGCCTCCCGAGTTCTCTGGGGCCAACGTCCTGACTTTC. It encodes CASGESGRPPEFSGANVLTF. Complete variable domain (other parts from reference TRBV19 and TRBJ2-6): DGGITQSPKYLFRKEGQNVTLSCEQNLNHDAMYWYRQDPGQGLRLIYYSQIVNDFQKGDIAEGYSVSREKKESFPLTVTSAQKNPTAFYLCASGESGRPPEFSGANVLTFGAGSRLTVL.

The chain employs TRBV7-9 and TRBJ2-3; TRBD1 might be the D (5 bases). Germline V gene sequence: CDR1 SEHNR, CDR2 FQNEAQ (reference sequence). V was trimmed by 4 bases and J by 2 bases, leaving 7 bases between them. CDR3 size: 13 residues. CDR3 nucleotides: TGTGCCAGCAGCTCCGGACACACAGATACGCAGTATTTT. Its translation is CASSSGHTDTQYF.